This T cell receptor beta chain derives from a study of T cell responses to AZD1222 COVID-19 vaccine. General study points: Reportedly, nearly half the spike-specific TCRs target unmutated variant regions. Clonal diversity was possibly underestimated, and the donors were mostly white British, with more females.

Remarks on this clone: Its matching antigen is unknown.

The length of the CDR3 is 13 residues. From germline, CDR1 is MDHEN and CDR2 SYDVKM. The V and J ends lost 3 bases and 2 bases respectively, with 8 bases between them. TCRdb's table, derived via immunoSEQ multiplex PCR, lists solely in-frame clones and lacks some. The table has about 140,000 clones, just over 90% seen once. The sample was peripheral blood, taken on day 0 of MenACWY control vaccination. This sequence joins TRBV28 and TRBJ2-7; D is unresolved. The TCR comes from an adult in good health. The chain's CDR3 is CASSFNVPYEQYF. The CDR3 coding sequence is TGTGCCAGCAGTTTTAATGTACCCTACGAGCAGTACTTC.